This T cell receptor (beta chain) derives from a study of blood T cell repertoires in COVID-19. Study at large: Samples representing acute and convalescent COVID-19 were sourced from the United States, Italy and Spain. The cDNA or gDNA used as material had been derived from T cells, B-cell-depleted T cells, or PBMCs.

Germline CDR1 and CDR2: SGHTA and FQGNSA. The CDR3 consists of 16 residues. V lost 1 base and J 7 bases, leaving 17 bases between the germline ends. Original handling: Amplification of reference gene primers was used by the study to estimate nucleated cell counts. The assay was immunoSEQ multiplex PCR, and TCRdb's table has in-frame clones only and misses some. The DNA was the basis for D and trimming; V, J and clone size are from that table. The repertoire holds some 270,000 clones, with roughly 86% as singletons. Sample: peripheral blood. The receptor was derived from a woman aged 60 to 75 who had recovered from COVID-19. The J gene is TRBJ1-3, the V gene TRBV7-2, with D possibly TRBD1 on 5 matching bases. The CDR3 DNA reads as TGTGCCAGCAGCTTAGTCGGGCAGGGAAGTAGGAACACCATATATTTT. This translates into CASSLVGQGSRNTIYF.